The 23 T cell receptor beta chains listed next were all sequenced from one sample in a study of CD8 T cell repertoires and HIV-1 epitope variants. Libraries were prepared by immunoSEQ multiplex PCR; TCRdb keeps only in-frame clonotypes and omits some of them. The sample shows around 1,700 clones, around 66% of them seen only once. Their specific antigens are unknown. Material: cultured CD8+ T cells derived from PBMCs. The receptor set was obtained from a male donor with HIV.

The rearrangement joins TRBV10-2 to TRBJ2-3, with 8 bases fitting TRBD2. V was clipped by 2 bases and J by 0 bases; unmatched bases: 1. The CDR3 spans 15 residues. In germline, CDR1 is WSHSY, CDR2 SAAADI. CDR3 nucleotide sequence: TGCGCCAGCAGTGAGCCTAGCGGGAGCACAGATACGCAGTATTTT. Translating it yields CASSEPSGSTDTQYF.

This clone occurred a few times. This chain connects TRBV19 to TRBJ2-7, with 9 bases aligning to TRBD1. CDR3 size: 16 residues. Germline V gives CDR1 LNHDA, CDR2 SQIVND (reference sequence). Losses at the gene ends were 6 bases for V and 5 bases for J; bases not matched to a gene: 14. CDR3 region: CASRPDAGTGIDEQYF. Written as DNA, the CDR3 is TGTGCCAGTAGGCCAGATGCCGGGACAGGGATCGACGAGCAGTACTTC.

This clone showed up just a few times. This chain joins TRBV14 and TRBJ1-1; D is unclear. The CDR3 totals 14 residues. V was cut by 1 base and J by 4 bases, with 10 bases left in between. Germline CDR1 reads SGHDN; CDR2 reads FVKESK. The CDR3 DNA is TGTGCCAGCAGCCAAGTTGAAGCGGGCACTGAAGCTTTCTTT. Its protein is CASSQVEAGTEAFF.

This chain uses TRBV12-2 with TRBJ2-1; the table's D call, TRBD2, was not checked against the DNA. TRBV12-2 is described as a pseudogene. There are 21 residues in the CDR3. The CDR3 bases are TGTGCAAGTCGCCCAGAGCCCAGACTAGCGGGGGATTCCCCTCCTTACAATGAGCAGTTCTTC. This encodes CASRPEPRLAGDSPPYNEQFF.

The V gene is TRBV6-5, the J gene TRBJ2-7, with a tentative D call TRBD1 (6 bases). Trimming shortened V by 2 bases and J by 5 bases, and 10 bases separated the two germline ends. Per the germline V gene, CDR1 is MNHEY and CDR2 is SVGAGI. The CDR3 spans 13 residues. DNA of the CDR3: TGTGCCAGCAGTTACGTGGGGGCCCACGAGCAGTACTTC. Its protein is CASSYVGAHEQYF.

The CDR3 loop reads CASSKRAGGGRDTDTQYF. CDR3 sequence (DNA): TGTGCCAGCAGCAAGAGGGCCGGCGGCGGGAGGGACACAGATACGCAGTATTTT. The chain joins TRBV7-8 to TRBJ2-3, with TRBD2 identical over 9 bases. Losses at the gene ends were 5 bases for V and 2 bases for J; bases not matched to a gene: 14. There are 18 residues in the CDR3. Germline CDR1 and CDR2: SGHVS and FQNEAQ.

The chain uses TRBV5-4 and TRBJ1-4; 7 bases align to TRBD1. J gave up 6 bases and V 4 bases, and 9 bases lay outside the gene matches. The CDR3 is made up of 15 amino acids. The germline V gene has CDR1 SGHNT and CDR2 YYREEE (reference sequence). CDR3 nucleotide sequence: TGTGCCAGCAGCCTGAGGGGGCTTGGGGATGAAAAACTGTTTTTT. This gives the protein CASSLRGLGDEKLFF.

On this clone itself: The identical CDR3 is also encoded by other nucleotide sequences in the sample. CDR3: CAISEGDTEAFF. CDR3 DNA: TGTGCCATCAGTGAGGGGGACACTGAAGCTTTCTTT. This chain joins TRBV10-3 and TRBJ1-1; the D is unclear. This CDR3 spans 12 amino acids. Per the germline V gene, CDR1 is ENHRY and CDR2 is SYGVKD. V was trimmed by 2 bases and J by 3 bases, leaving 4 bases between them.

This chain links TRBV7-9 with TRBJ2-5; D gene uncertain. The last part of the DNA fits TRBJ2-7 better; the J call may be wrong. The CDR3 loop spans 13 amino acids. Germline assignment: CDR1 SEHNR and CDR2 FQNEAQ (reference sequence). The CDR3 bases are TGTGCCAGCAGCTCTATGTCCTCCTACGAGCAGTACTTC. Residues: CASSSMSSYEQYF.

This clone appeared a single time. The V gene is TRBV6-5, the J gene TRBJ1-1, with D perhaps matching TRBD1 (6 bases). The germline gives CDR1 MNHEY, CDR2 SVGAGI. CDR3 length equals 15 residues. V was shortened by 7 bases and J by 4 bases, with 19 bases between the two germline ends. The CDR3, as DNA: TGTGCCAGCATTCTAACGGGGGGGGCGGGCACTGAAGCTTTCTTT. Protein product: CASILTGGAGTEAFF.

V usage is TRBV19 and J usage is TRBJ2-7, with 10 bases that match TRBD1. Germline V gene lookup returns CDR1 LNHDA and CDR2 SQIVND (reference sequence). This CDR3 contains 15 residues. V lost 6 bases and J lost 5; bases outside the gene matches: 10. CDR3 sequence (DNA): TGTGCCAGTAGCCGATCCGGGACAGGGGTCGACGAGCAGTACTTC. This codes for CASSRSGTGVDEQYF. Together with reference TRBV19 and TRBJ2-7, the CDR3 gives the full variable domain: DGGITQSPKYLFRKEGQNVTLSCEQNLNHDAMYWYRQDPGQGLRLIYYSQIVNDFQKGDIAEGYSVSREKKESFPLTVTSAQKNPTAFYLCASSRSGTGVDEQYFGPGTRLTVT.

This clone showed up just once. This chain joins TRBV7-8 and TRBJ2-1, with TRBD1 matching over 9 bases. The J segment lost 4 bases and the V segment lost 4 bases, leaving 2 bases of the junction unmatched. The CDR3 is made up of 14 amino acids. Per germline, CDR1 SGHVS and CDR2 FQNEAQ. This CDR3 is CASSSQGAYNEQFF. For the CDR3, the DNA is TGTGCCAGCAGCTCACAGGGGGCTTACAATGAGCAGTTCTTC.

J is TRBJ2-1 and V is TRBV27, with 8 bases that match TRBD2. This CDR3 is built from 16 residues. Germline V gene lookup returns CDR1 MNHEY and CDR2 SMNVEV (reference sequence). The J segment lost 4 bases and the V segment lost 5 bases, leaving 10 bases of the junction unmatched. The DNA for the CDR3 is TGTGCCAGCAGTCCACCGACTAGCGTGGGATACAATGAGCAGTTCTTC. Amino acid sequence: CASSPPTSVGYNEQFF.

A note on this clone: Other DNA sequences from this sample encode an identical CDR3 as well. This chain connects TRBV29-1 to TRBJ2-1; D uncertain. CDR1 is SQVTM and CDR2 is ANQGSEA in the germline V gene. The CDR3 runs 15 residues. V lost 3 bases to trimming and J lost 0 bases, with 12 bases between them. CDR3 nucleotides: TGCAGCGTTGAGGTGTTACATACCTCCTACAATGAGCAGTTCTTC. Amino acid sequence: CSVEVLHTSYNEQFF.

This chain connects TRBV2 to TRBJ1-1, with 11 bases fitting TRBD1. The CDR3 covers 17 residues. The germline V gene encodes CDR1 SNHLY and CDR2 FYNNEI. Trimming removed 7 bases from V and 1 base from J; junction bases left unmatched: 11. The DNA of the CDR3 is TGTGCCAGCACCCGGACAGGGGGCGCGGGGGCGAACACTGAAGCTTTCTTT. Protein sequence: CASTRTGGAGANTEAFF.

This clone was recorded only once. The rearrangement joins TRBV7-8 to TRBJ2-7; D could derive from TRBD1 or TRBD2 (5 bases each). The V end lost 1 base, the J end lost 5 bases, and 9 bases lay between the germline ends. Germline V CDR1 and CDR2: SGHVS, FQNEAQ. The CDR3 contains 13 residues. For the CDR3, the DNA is TGTGCCAGCAGCTTAGGGGGGTTCGACGAGCAGTACTTC. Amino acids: CASSLGGFDEQYF. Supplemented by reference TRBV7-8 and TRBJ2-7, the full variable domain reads GAGVSQSPRYKVAKRGQDVALRCDPISGHVSLFWYQQALGQGPEFLTYFQNEAQLDKSGLPSDRFFAERPEGSVSTLKIQRTQQEDSAVYLCASSLGGFDEQYFGPGTRLTVT.

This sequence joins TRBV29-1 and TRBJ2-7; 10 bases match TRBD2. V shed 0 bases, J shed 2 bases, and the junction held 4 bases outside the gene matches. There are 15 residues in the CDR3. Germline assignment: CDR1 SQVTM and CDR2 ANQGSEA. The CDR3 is CSVEERAGGPYEQYF. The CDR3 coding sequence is TGCAGCGTTGAAGAGCGAGCGGGAGGGCCCTACGAGCAGTACTTC.

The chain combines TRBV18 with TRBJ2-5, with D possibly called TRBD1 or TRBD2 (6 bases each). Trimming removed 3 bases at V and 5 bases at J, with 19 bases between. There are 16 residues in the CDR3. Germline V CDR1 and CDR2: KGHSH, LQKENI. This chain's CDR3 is CASSPFEEGVKETQYF. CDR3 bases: TGTGCCAGCTCACCCTTCGAGGAGGGGGTTAAGGAGACCCAGTACTTC.

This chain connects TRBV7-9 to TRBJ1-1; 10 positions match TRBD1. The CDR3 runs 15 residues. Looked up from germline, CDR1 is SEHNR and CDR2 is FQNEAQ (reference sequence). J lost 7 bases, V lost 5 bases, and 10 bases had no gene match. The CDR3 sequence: CASSQSTGGGYEAFF. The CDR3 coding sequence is TGTGCCAGCAGCCAATCGACAGGGGGCGGCTATGAAGCTTTCTTT.

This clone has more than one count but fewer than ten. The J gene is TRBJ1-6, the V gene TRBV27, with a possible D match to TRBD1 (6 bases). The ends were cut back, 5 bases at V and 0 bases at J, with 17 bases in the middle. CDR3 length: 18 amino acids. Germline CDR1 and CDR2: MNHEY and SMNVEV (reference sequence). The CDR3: CASSERGAGSSYNSPLHF. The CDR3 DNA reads TGTGCCAGCAGTGAACGGGGGGCTGGAAGCTCCTATAATTCACCCCTCCACTTT.

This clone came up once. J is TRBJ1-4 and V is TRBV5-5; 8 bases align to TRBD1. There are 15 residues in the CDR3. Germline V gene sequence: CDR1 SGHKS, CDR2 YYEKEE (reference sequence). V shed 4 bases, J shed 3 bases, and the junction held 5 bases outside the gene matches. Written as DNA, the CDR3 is TGTGCCAGCAGCCCGGACAGGGTACCTAATGAAAAACTGTTTTTT. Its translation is CASSPDRVPNEKLFF.

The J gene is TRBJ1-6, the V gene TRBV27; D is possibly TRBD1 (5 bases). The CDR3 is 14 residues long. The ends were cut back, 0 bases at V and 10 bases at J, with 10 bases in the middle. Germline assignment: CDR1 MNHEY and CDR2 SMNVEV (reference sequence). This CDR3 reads CASSLSGRASPLHF. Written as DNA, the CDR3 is TGTGCCAGCAGTTTATCAGGCAGGGCCTCACCCCTCCACTTT.

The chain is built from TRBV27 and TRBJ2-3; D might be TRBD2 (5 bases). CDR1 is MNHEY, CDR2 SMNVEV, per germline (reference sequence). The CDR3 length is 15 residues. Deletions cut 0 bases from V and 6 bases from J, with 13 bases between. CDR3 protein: CASSLSSARGDTQYF. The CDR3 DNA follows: TGTGCCAGCAGTTTATCCTCAGCCCGAGGGGATACGCAGTATTTT.